Given below is one T cell receptor (beta chain) in context. No antigen is known for it. The CDR3 consists of 16 residues. The germline gives CDR1 SGHTA, CDR2 FQGNSA. The trim removed 5 bases at V and 4 bases at J, leaving 9 bases unmatched. This sample is part of a study of cytomegalovirus exposure and HLA in healthy donors. Points from the study as a whole: Further analysis, carried out later, found HLA-associated TCR beta chains more clonally expanded than equally common other chains. Common viral pathogens (according to a later analysis) appeared linked to several of the most significant clusters.

The primer mix had 60 Vbeta and 13 Jbeta primers. Authors' processing steps: Later work found around 80 million unique TCR beta chains, with some 11 million shared. Measured with immunoSEQ multiplex PCR; TCRdb has only the in-frame clones, and not every one. That table gives V, J and clone size, and the DNA gave D and trimming. The table records 100,000 to 150,000 clones, about four fifths of them present only once. This receptor was obtained from a man aged 25 to 40 in good health and CMV-seronegative. The rearrangement uses TRBV7-2 and TRBJ1-5, with 9 bases that match TRBD1. Sequenced input: PBMCs. The CDR3 protein is CASSIGTGLRNQPQHF. The DNA for the CDR3 is TGTGCCAGCAGCATAGGGACAGGGCTTAGAAATCAGCCCCAGCATTTT. The whole variable domain, filled in from reference TRBV7-2 and TRBJ1-5, reads GAGVSQSPSNKVTEKGKDVELRCDPISGHTALYWYRQSLGQGLEFLIYFQGNSAPDKSGLPSDRFSAERTGGSVSTLTIQRTQQEDSAVYLCASSIGTGLRNQPQHFGDGTRLSIL.